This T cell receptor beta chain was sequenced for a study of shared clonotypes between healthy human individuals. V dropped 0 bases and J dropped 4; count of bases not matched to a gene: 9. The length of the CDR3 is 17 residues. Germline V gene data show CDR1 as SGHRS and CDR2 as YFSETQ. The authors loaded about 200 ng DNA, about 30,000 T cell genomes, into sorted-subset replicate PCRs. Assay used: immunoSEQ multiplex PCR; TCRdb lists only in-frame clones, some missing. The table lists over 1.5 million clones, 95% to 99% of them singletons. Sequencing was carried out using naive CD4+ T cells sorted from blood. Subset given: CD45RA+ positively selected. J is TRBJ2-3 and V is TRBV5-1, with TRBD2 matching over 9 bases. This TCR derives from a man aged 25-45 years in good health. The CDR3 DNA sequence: TGCGCCAGCAGCTTGGCCCCGACTAGCGGTAGATCAGATACGCAGTATTTT. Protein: CASSLAPTSGRSDTQYF.